This is a list of T cell receptor beta chains from one sample in a study of shared clonotypes between healthy human individuals. Sequencing was performed with immunoSEQ multiplex PCR; in TCRdb, only in-frame clones are kept and a portion is missing. The sample lists approximately 440,000 clones, roughly four fifths occurring once. Sequences were obtained from PBMCs. Every receptor here comes from a woman aged 35 to 49 in good health. Some clones in this sample may be carry-over from other donors' samples. Each CDR3 is given with its conserved first and last residue. The D gene is left open where the match is weak. Clone sizes are given selectively: once, few, many, or a class where the clone is expanded.

TRBJ1-1 | TRBV30 | NA | few | CAWRQQGGAEAFF | TGTGCCTGGAGGCAACAGGGAGGGGCTGAAGCTTTCTTT
TRBJ2-5 | TRBV5-1 | NA | NA | CASSLEVSETQYF | TGCGCCAGCAGCCTGGAGGTTTCAGAGACCCAGTACTTC
TRBJ1-2 | TRBV7-9 | NA | NA | CASSFAGTLHGYTF | TGTGCCAGCAGCTTTGCTGGGACACTCCATGGCTACACCTTC
TRBJ1-1 | TRBV29-1 | TRBD1 | NA | CSVQRQGVNTEAFF | TGCAGCGTTCAAAGACAGGGGGTGAACACTGAAGCTTTCTTT
TRBJ1-1 | TRBV9 | NA | few | CASSVGAGQVDTEAFF | TGTGCCAGCAGCGTAGGGGCAGGGCAGGTGGACACTGAAGCTTTCTTT
TRBJ2-5 | TRBV7-2 | NA | NA | CASSQEYVETQYF | TGTGCCAGCAGCCAGGAGTATGTGGAGACCCAGTACTTC
TRBJ1-1 | TRBV6-5 | TRBD1 | few | CASSLQGKVTEAFF | TGTGCCAGCAGTTTACAGGGGAAAGTAACTGAAGCTTTCTTT
TRBJ1-1 | TRBV10-3 | NA | NA | CAISEGQYTEAFF | TGTGCCATCAGTGAGGGTCAGTACACTGAAGCTTTCTTT
TRBJ2-1 | TRBV11-2 | NA | NA | CASSLLVVGRAEQFF | TGTGCCAGCAGCTTATTGGTAGTAGGGCGAGCGGAGCAGTTCTTC
TRBJ2-5 | TRBV5-1 | TRBD1 | many | CASSLDVTGIQETQYF | TGCGCCAGCAGCTTGGACGTGACAGGGATCCAAGAGACCCAGTACTTC
TRBJ2-1 | TRBV5-1 | TRBD2 | once | CASSWGLADDNEQFF | TGCGCCAGCAGCTGGGGACTAGCCGACGACAATGAGCAGTTCTTC
TRBJ2-3 | TRBV29-1 | TRBD2 | NA | CSVNGASGNPDTQYF | TGCAGCGTCAACGGGGCTAGCGGGAATCCAGATACGCAGTATTTT
TRBJ2-1 | TRBV11-2 | NA | NA | CASSLDPARYNEQFF | TGTGCCAGCAGCTTAGATCCCGCACGATACAATGAGCAGTTCTTC
TRBJ2-7 | TRBV6-1 | TRBD2 | NA | CASISLAGPYEQYF | TGTGCCAGCATCTCACTAGCGGGACCCTACGAGCAGTACTTC
TRBJ1-5 | TRBV7-2 | NA | NA | CASSLERFNQPQHF | TGTGCCAGCAGCTTGGAAAGGTTCAATCAGCCCCAGCATTTT